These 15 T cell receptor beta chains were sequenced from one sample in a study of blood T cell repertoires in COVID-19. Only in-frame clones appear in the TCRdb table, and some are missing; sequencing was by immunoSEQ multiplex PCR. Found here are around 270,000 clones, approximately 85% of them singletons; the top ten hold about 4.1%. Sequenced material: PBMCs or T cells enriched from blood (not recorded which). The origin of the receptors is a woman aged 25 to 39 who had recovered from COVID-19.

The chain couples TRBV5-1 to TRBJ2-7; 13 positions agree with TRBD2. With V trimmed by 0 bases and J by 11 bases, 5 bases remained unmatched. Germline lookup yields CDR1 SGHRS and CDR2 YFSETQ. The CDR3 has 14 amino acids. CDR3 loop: CASSLVPGTSGEYF. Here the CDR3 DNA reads TGCGCCAGCAGCTTGGTCCCCGGGACTAGCGGGGAGTACTTC.

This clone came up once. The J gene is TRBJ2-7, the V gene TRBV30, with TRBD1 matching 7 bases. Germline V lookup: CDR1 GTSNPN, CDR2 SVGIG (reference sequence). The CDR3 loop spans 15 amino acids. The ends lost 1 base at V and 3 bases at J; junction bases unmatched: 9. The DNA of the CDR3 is TGTGCCTGGAGTGCGTCGGGACAGAATCACTACGAGCAGTACTTC. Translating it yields CAWSASGQNHYEQYF.

The CDR3 spells CASSGPVRENTEAFF. In DNA, the CDR3 is TGTGCCAGTTCGGGCCCCGTGAGGGAGAACACTGAAGCTTTCTTT. The genes are TRBV6-5 and TRBJ1-1; D unresolved. Trimming shortened V by 9 bases and J by 1 base, and 18 bases separated the two germline ends. This CDR3 is built from 15 residues. Germline assignment: CDR1 MNHEY and CDR2 SVGAGI.

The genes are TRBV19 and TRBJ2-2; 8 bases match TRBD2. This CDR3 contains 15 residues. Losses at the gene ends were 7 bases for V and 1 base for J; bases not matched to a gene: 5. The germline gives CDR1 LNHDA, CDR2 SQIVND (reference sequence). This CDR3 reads CASILTSVNTGELFF. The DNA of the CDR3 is TGTGCCAGTATTCTGACTAGCGTGAACACCGGGGAGCTGTTTTTT.

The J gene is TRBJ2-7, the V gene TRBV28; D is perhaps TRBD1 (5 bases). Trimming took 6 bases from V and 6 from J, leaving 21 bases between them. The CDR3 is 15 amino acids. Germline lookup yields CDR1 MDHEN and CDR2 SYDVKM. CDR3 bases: TGTGCCAGCAGGACCAGGGCCTTCTCTAGGGGCGAGCAGTACTTC. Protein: CASRTRAFSRGEQYF.

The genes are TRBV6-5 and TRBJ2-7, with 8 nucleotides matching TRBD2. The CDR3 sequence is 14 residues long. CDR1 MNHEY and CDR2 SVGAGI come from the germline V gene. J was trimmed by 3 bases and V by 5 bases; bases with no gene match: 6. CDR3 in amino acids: CASSQFSGNYEQYF. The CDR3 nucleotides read TGTGCCAGCAGTCAGTTTAGCGGGAACTACGAGCAGTACTTC.

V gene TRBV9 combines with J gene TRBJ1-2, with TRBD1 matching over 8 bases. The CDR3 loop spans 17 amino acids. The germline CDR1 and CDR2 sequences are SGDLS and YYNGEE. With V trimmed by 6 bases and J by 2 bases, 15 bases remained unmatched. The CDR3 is CASTPTGQGYLNYGYTF. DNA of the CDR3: TGTGCCAGCACCCCTACCGGACAGGGCTACTTAAACTATGGCTACACCTTC.

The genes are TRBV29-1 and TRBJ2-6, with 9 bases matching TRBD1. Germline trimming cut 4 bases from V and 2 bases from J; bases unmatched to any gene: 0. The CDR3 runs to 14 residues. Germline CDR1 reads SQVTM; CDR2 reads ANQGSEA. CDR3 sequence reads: CSVGQGAGANVLTF. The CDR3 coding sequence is TGCAGCGTTGGACAGGGGGCTGGGGCCAACGTCCTGACTTTC.

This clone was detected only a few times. The CDR3 nucleotides read TGTGCCAGCAGTGACTCGACTAGCGGGTACAATGAGCAGTTCTTC. Translated: CASSDSTSGYNEQFF. The chain is built from TRBV6-4 and TRBJ2-1; 10 nucleotides agree with TRBD2. The CDR3 is made up of 15 amino acids. Germline loops: CDR1 MRHNA, CDR2 SNTAGT. The ends lost 0 bases at V and 4 bases at J; junction bases unmatched: 0.

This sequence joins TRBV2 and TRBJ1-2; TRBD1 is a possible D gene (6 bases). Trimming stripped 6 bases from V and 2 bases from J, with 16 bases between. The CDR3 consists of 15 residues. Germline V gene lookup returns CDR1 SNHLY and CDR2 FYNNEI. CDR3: CASRFQGKGNYGYTF. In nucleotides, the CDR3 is TGTGCCAGCAGATTCCAGGGGAAGGGGAACTATGGCTACACCTTC. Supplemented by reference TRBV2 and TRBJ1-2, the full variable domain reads EPEVTQTPSHQVTQMGQEVILRCVPISNHLYFYWYRQILGQKVEFLVSFYNNEISEKSEIFDDQFSVERPDGSNFTLKIRSTKLEDSAMYFCASRFQGKGNYGYTFGSGTRLTVV.

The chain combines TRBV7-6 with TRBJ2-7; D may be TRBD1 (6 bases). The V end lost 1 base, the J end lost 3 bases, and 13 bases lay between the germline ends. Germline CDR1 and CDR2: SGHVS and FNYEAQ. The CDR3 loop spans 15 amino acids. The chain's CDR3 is CASSLDWTGHYEQYF. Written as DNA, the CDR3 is TGTGCCAGCAGCTTAGATTGGACGGGACACTACGAGCAGTACTTC.

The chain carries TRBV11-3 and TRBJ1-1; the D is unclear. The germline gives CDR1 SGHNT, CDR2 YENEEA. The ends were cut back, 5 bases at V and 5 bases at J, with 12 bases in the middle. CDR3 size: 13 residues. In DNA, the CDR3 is TGTGCCAGCAGCCTAGGACGGGGAACTGAAGCTTTCTTT. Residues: CASSLGRGTEAFF.

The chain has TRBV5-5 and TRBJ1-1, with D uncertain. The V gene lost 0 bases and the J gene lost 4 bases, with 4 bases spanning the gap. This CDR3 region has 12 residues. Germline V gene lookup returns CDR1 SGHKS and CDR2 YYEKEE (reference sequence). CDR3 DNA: TGTGCCAGCAGCTTGGGGCCCACTGAAGCTTTCTTT. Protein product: CASSLGPTEAFF.

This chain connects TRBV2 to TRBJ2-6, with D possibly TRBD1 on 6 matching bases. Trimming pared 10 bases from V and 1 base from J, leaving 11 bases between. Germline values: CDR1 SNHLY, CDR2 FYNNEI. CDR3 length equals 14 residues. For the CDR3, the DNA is TGTGCCACCAGACAGGCTTCTGGGGCCAACGTCCTGACTTTC. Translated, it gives CATRQASGANVLTF.

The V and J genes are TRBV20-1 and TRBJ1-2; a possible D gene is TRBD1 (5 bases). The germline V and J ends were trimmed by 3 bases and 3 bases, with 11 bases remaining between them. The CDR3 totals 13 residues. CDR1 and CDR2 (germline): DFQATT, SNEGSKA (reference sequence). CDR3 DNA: TGCAGTGCTAGTTCACCGGGGGACTATGGCTACACCTTC. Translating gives CSASSPGDYGYTF.